The 22 T cell receptor beta chains below were found in one sample sequenced in a study of early stage breast cancer tumors. The method was immunoSEQ multiplex PCR; TCRdb's version includes in-frame clones alone and lacks a portion of them. The sample includes about 1,900 clones, approximately 62% of them seen just once. The sample taken for sequencing was normal breast tissue next to the tumor. Receptors were obtained from a person between 35 and 49 years old with breast cancer.

The chain recombines TRBV11-3 with TRBJ2-5; D is uncertain. V lost 2 bases and J 0 bases, leaving 7 bases between the germline ends. Germline CDR1 is SGHNT and CDR2 is YENEEA. The CDR3 runs 14 residues. The CDR3 DNA follows: TGTGCCAGCAGCTTAACCCGGTACCAAGAGACCCAGTACTTC. Translation: CASSLTRYQETQYF.

This clone was recorded once. The V and J genes are TRBV5-4 and TRBJ1-1, with D possibly TRBD1 on 6 matching bases. V was pared by 4 bases and J by 8 bases, with 15 bases between. CDR1 and CDR2 (germline): SGHNT, YYREEE (reference sequence). The CDR3 extends over 13 amino acids. The CDR3 sequence is CASSDGQSEEAFF. CDR3 in DNA: TGTGCCAGCAGCGACGGACAGTCAGAGGAAGCTTTCTTT.

This clone is large (0.1 to 1%). This rearrangement joins TRBV7-8 to TRBJ1-3; weak D call: TRBD1 (5 bases). CDR3 length: 13 residues. Germline V CDR1 and CDR2: SGHVS, FQNEAQ. Trimming shortened V by 6 bases and J by 0 bases, and 6 bases separated the two germline ends. CDR3 in amino acids: CASRGGSGNTIYF. The CDR3 DNA follows: TGTGCCAGCAGGGGGGGCTCTGGAAACACCATATATTTT.

This rearrangement joins TRBV5-1 to TRBJ1-2; weak D call: TRBD1 (5 bases). The CDR3 length is 17 residues. The germline CDR1 and CDR2 sequences are SGHRS and YFSETQ. Trimming shortened V by 1 base and J by 3 bases, and 19 bases separated the two germline ends. DNA of the CDR3: TGCGCCAGCAGCTTGTCAGGGAGAAGTGGGGACTACTATGGCTACACCTTC. Protein sequence: CASSLSGRSGDYYGYTF.

The chain has TRBV5-1 and TRBJ2-3; D is possibly TRBD1 (5 bases). The germline V and J ends were trimmed by 3 bases and 0 bases, with 11 bases remaining between them. This CDR3 is 15 amino acids long. From germline, CDR1 is SGHRS and CDR2 YFSETQ. CDR3 sequence reads: CASSSGGASTDTQYF. CDR3 coding DNA: TGCGCCAGCAGCTCGGGTGGGGCTAGCACAGATACGCAGTATTTT.

The V call is TRBV5-5, the J call TRBJ1-1; possibly TRBD1 for D (6 bases). This CDR3 has 14 residues. Trimming cost V 6 bases and J 5 bases, with 17 bases left between them. Germline loops: CDR1 SGHKS, CDR2 YYEKEE (reference sequence). The CDR3 region is CASTQEGGGTEAFF. The CDR3, as DNA: TGTGCCAGCACCCAAGAAGGGGGAGGAACTGAAGCTTTCTTT.

The chain couples TRBV10-3 to TRBJ1-5, with 9 bases identical to TRBD1. The junction had 5 bases not matched to a gene; V was cut back by 3 bases and J by 5 bases. Germline assignment: CDR1 ENHRY and CDR2 SYGVKD. This CDR3 has 15 residues. The CDR3 spells CAISDSDRGYQPQHF. CDR3 nucleotides: TGTGCCATCAGTGACTCGGACAGGGGCTATCAGCCCCAGCATTTT.

CDR3 in amino acids: CASSLTRELNYGYTF. The CDR3 nucleotides read TGTGCCAGCAGCTTAACTAGGGAGCTAAACTATGGCTACACCTTC. The V and J genes are TRBV5-6 and TRBJ1-2; no definite D call. Germline V gene lookup returns CDR1 SGHDT and CDR2 YYEEEE. The CDR3 totals 15 residues. The V gene lost 2 bases and the J gene lost 2 bases, with 13 bases spanning the gap.

This rearrangement joins TRBV10-3 to TRBJ1-5; D is possibly TRBD1 (5 bases). V dropped 3 bases and J dropped 0 bases, with 24 bases sitting between them. The CDR3 length is 20 residues. The germline V gene encodes CDR1 ENHRY and CDR2 SYGVKD. CDR3 in DNA: TGTGCCATCAGTGACGATTTGCGGGGGTACCAGAGGGATAGCAATCAGCCCCAGCATTTT. Protein sequence: CAISDDLRGYQRDSNQPQHF.

The V call is TRBV7-2, the J call TRBJ2-1; tentative D call: TRBD2 (5 bases). Germline V gene lookup returns CDR1 SGHTA and CDR2 FQGNSA. The CDR3 is made up of 14 amino acids. Trimming removed 5 bases from V and 6 bases from J, with 14 bases in between. The CDR3 DNA reads TGTGCCAGCAGCCCTGCGGACGGACTCAATGAGCAGTTCTTC. Residues: CASSPADGLNEQFF. The variable domain in full, with the rest retrieved from reference TRBV7-2 and TRBJ2-1, is GAGVSQSPSNKVTEKGKDVELRCDPISGHTALYWYRQSLGQGLEFLIYFQGNSAPDKSGLPSDRFSAERTGGSVSTLTIQRTQQEDSAVYLCASSPADGLNEQFFGPGTRLTVL.

The rearrangement links TRBV5-5 to TRBJ2-3; D uncertain. Germline CDR1 SGHKS, CDR2 YYEKEE (reference sequence). V lost 0 bases to trimming and J lost 1 base, with 6 bases between them. This CDR3 comprises 14 residues. DNA of the CDR3: TGTGCCAGCAGCTTGGAGGCACGCACAGATACGCAGTATTTT. Amino acids: CASSLEARTDTQYF.

The chain couples TRBV15 to TRBJ2-6, with TRBD2 as a possible D gene (5 bases). The V and J ends lost 2 bases and 0 bases respectively, with 14 bases between them. CDR3 length: 18 amino acids. Germline CDR1 reads LNHNV; CDR2 reads YYDKDF (reference sequence). The CDR3 loop is CATSRPGYSPSGANVLTF. For the CDR3, the DNA is TGTGCCACCAGCAGACCGGGGTACTCCCCCTCTGGGGCCAACGTCCTGACTTTC.

The count of this clone is one. This chain joins TRBV18 and TRBJ2-5; 14 nucleotides match TRBD2. V dropped 3 bases and J dropped 6; count of bases not matched to a gene: 9. CDR3 length: 17 residues. Germline CDR1 KGHSH, CDR2 LQKENI. The CDR3 here is CASSPVVTSGREKTQYF. DNA for the CDR3: TGTGCCAGCTCACCCGTGGTGACTAGCGGGAGGGAAAAGACCCAGTACTTC.

The chain is built from TRBV5-1 and TRBJ2-2, with 13 bases fitting TRBD2. Germline V gene lookup returns CDR1 SGHRS and CDR2 YFSETQ. Losses at the gene ends were 5 bases for V and 7 bases for J; bases not matched to a gene: 8. The CDR3 totals 16 residues. CDR3 residues: CASRSLAGGPGGELFF. For the CDR3, the DNA is TGCGCCAGCAGGTCACTAGCGGGAGGGCCAGGCGGGGAGCTGTTTTTT.

The J gene is TRBJ1-1, the V gene TRBV29-1; 7 nucleotides line up with TRBD1. J lost 3 bases, V lost 7 bases, and 5 bases had no gene match. This CDR3 is built from 12 residues. From germline, CDR1 is SQVTM and CDR2 ANQGSEA. The CDR3 DNA is TGCAGCGCAAGACAGGGCGACACTGAAGCTTTCTTT. It is translated as CSARQGDTEAFF.

This clone was observed once. The rearrangement links TRBV5-4 to TRBJ2-3; D call uncertain. With 0 bases removed from V and 0 bases from J, the gap between germline ends came to 8 bases. Germline V gene lookup returns CDR1 SGHNT and CDR2 YYREEE (reference sequence). The CDR3 extends over 15 amino acids. The CDR3 sequence: CASSLDGSSTDTQYF. In DNA form, the CDR3 reads TGTGCCAGCAGCTTGGATGGGTCTAGCACAGATACGCAGTATTTT.

This clone was seen more than once but under ten times. The chain recombines TRBV7-8 with TRBJ2-7; D uncertain. Germline V lookup: CDR1 SGHVS, CDR2 FQNEAQ. This CDR3 comprises 11 residues. Trimming took off 1 base at V and 4 bases at J, with 2 bases between the two ends. Written as DNA, the CDR3 is TGTGCCAGCAGCTTAGAGTACGAGCAGTACTTC. This translates into CASSLEYEQYF. Combining the CDR3 with reference TRBV7-8 and TRBJ2-7 gives the whole variable domain GAGVSQSPRYKVAKRGQDVALRCDPISGHVSLFWYQQALGQGPEFLTYFQNEAQLDKSGLPSDRFFAERPEGSVSTLKIQRTQQEDSAVYLCASSLEYEQYFGPGTRLTVT.

The chain carries TRBV27 and TRBJ2-1; D remains unclear. CDR3 length: 14 amino acids. Per the germline V gene, CDR1 is MNHEY and CDR2 is SMNVEV (reference sequence). V lost 5 bases and J lost 7, with 15 bases in between. The CDR3 bases are TGTGCCAGCAGTCCCATGGATGGCTGGAATGAGCAGTTCTTC. It encodes CASSPMDGWNEQFF.

This clone has only one observation. The V call is TRBV11-1, the J call TRBJ2-3; D is uncertain. CDR3 length equals 14 residues. V lost 1 base and J lost 0, with 5 bases in between. CDR1 and CDR2 (germline): SGHAT, FQDESV (reference sequence). Written as DNA, the CDR3 is TGTGCCAGCAGCTTAGGGCGGAGCACAGATACGCAGTATTTT. This encodes CASSLGRSTDTQYF.

The chain combines TRBV27 with TRBJ2-7; TRBD2 agrees at 7 bases. Germline V gene data show CDR1 as MNHEY and CDR2 as SMNVEV (reference sequence). J gave up 6 bases and V 5 bases, and 7 bases lay outside the gene matches. The CDR3 extends over 13 amino acids. Here the CDR3 reads CASSVHRTSEQYF. The CDR3 DNA sequence: TGTGCCAGCAGTGTACACAGGACTAGCGAGCAGTACTTC.

The chain carries TRBV28 and TRBJ1-1, with D unclear. The CDR3 is made up of 11 amino acids. The V end lost 4 bases, the J end lost 6 bases, and 6 bases lay between the germline ends. The germline V gene has CDR1 MDHEN and CDR2 SYDVKM. This CDR3 is CASSSRPEAFF. The CDR3 DNA follows: TGTGCCAGCAGTTCCCGGCCTGAAGCTTTCTTT.

The chain has TRBV18 and TRBJ1-5; perhaps TRBD1 as D (6 bases). V was cut by 6 bases and J by 3 bases, with 15 bases left in between. Germline V CDR1 and CDR2: KGHSH, LQKENI. The CDR3 has 15 amino acids. The DNA of the CDR3 is TGTGCCAGCTCCCTAGGACAGAACCTCAATCAGCCCCAGCATTTT. It is translated as CASSLGQNLNQPQHF.